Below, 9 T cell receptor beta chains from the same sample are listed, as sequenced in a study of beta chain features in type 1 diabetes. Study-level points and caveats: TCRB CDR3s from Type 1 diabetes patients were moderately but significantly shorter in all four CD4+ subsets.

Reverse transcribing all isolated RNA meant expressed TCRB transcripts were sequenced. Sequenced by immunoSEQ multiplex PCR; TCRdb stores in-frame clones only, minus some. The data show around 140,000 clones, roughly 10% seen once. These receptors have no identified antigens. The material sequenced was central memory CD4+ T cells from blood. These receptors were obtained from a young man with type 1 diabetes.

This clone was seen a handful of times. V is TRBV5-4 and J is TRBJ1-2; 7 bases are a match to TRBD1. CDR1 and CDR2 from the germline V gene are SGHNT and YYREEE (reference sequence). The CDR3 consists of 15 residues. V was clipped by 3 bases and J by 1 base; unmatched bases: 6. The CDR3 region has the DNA TGTGCCAGCAGCTATCAAGACAGGGATAACTATGGCTACACCTTC. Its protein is CASSYQDRDNYGYTF.

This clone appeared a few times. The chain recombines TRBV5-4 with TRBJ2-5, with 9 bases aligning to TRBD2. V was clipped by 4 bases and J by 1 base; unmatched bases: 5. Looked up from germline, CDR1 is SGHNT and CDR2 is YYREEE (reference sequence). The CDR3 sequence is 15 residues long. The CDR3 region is CASSQSGGTQETQYF. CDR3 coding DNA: TGTGCCAGCAGCCAAAGCGGGGGGACCCAAGAGACCCAGTACTTC.

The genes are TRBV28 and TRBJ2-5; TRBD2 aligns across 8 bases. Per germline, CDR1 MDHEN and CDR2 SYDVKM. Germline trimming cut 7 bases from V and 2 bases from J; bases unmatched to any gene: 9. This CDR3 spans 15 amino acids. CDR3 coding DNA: TGTGCCAGCATACCGCGGGGGGAACAGCAAGAGACCCAGTACTTC. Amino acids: CASIPRGEQQETQYF.

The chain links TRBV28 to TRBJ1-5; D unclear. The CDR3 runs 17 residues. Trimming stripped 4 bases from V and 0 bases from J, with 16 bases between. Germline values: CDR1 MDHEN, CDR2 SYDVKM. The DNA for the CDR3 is TGTGCCAGCAGTTCGGTGGAGCCTCTCTATAGCAATCAGCCCCAGCATTTT. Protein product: CASSSVEPLYSNQPQHF.

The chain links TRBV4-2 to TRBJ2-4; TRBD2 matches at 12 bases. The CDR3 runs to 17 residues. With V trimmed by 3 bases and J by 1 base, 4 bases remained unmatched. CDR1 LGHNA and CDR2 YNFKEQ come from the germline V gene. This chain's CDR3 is CASSQETSGGAKNIQYF. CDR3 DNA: TGTGCCAGCAGCCAGGAAACTAGCGGGGGGGCCAAAAACATTCAGTACTTC.

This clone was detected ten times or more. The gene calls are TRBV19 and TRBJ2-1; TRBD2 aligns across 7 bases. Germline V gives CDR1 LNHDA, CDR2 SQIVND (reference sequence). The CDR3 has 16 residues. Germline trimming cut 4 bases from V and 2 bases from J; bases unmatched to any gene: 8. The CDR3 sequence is CASSTLRRGTYNEQFF. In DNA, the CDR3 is TGTGCCAGTAGTACCCTACGGCGGGGGACCTACAATGAGCAGTTCTTC.

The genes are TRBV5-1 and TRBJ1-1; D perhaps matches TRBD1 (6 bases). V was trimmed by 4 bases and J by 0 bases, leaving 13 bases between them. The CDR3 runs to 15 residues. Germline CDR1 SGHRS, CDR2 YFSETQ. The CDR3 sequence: CASSVVQGLNTEAFF. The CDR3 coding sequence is TGCGCCAGCAGCGTGGTACAGGGCCTGAACACTGAAGCTTTCTTT.

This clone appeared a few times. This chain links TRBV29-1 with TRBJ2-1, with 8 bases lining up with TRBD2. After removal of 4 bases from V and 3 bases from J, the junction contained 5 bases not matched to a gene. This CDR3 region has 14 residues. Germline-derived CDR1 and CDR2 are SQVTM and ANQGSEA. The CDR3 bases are TGCAGCGTTGGATTGGCGGGGGGCTACAATGAGCAGTTCTTC. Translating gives CSVGLAGGYNEQFF.

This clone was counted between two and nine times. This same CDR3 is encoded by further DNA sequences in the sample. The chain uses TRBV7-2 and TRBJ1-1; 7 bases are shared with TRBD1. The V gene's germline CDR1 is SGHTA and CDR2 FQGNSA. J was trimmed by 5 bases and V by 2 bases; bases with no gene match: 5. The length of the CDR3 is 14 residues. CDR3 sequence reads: CASSLPGGGTEAFF. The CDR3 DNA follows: TGTGCCAGCAGCTTACCAGGGGGAGGAACTGAAGCTTTCTTT.